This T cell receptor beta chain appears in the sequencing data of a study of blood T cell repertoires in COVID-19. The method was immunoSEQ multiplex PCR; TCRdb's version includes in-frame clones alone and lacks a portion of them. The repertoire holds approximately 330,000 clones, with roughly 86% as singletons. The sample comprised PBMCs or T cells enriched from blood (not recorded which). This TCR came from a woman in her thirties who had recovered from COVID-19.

CDR3 nucleotide sequence: TGTGCCAGCAGTCGGACCTTAGCGGGAGGGCCAGGAGAGACCCAGTACTTC. Its translation: CASSRTLAGGPGETQYF. V usage is TRBV7-6 and J usage is TRBJ2-5; 11 bases agree with TRBD2. Germline V gene data show CDR1 as SGHVS and CDR2 as FNYEAQ. J was trimmed by 4 bases and V by 6 bases; bases with no gene match: 13. The CDR3 length is 17 residues.